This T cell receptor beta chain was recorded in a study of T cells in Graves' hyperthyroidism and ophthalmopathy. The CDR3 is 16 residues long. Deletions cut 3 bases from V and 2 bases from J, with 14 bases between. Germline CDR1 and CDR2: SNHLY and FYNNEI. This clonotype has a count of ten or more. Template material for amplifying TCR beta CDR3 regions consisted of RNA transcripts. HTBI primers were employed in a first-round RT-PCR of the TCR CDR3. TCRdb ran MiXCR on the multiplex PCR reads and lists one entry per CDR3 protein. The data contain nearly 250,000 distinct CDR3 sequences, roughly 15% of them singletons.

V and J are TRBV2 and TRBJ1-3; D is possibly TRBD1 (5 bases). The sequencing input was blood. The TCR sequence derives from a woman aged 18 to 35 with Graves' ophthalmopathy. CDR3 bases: TGTGCCAGCAGTGAGTCCCCAGGGTTGACTGGAAACACCATATATTTT. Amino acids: CASSESPGLTGNTIYF.